This record looks at one T cell receptor beta chain sequence and its context. Antigen specificity is unknown. This sample was taken from a study of blood T cells in healthy people across ages. From germline, CDR1 is SGHTA and CDR2 FQGNSA. Losses at the gene ends were 0 bases for V and 11 bases for J; bases not matched to a gene: 14. This CDR3 spans 16 amino acids. Overall study results and limits: While age rose, TCR beta diversity per million T cells dropped in a roughly linear way. Long-lived donors had more naive CD4+ cells and higher diversity than aged donors. Diversity figures based on one million T cells were deemed too low.

Samples each yielded at least 5 micrograms of total RNA. A second about 6 to 12 cycle PCR used barcoded and J-beta primers. TCRdb reprocessed the 5' RACE reads via MiXCR and lists one record per CDR3 protein. The sample contains approximately 730,000 distinct CDR3 sequences, roughly 43% of which appear only once. The receptor was isolated from a woman aged 60-75 years in good health. The sequencing sample was made of blood. This chain connects TRBV7-2 to TRBJ1-2, with 8 bases matching TRBD1. The CDR3 is CTSSLARAGTGSGYTF. CDR3 DNA sequence: TGTACCAGCAGCTTAGCTAGAGCCGGGACAGGATCCGGATACACCTTC. The full variable domain, completed using reference TRBV7-2 and TRBJ1-2, is GAGVSQSPSNKVTEKGKDVELRCDPISGHTALYWYRQSLGQGLEFLIYFQGNSAPDKSGLPSDRFSAERTGGSVSTLTIQRTQQEDSAVYLCTSSLARAGTGSGYTFGSGTRLTVV.